This is a list of T cell receptor beta chains from one sample in a study of blood T cell repertoires in COVID-19. Method: immunoSEQ multiplex PCR; TCRdb's copy keeps in-frame clones and lacks some. The sample lists under 300,000 clones, over 75% seen once, with 2% to 2.5% in the top ten. The specimen was peripheral blood. Source of these receptors: a woman aged 40-49 years who had recovered from COVID-19. Both conserved end residues are part of each CDR3. D genes are given only for firm matches. Size is stated for part of the rows, as once, few or many counts, or as a class when the clone is expanded.

J gene,V gene,D gene,clone size,CDR3 DNA,CDR3 protein
TRBJ2-5,TRBV4-3,TRBD1,-,TGCGCCAGCAGCCTAGAACACCGGGACAGGGTCAAGACCCAGTACTTC,CASSLEHRDRVKTQYF
TRBJ1-3,TRBV28,-,-,TGTGCCAGCAGTCTGGACAGTGTCTCTGGAAACACCATATATTTT,CASSLDSVSGNTIYF
TRBJ2-7,TRBV15,TRBD2,-,TGTGCCACCAGCAGAGGTCGACTAGCGGCAACTTACGAGCAGTACTTC,CATSRGRLAATYEQYF
TRBJ2-7,TRBV19,TRBD1,-,TGTGCCAGTAGTATGGACAGGGGCTACGAGCAGTACTTC,CASSMDRGYEQYF
TRBJ1-2,TRBV9,-,-,TGTGCCAGCAGCGCCGACAGCTTTAACTATGGCTACACCTTC,CASSADSFNYGYTF
TRBJ1-2,TRBV7-3,TRBD1,-,TGTGCCAGCAGCTCCCGGGACAGGGGACCTATGGGCTATGGCTACACCTTC,CASSSRDRGPMGYGYTF
TRBJ2-7,TRBV27,-,-,TGTGCCAGCAGTTTTAGAGGGCCCTACGAGCAGTACTTC,CASSFRGPYEQYF
TRBJ1-4,TRBV7-2,-,-,TGTGCCAGCAGCCCTCGGCCAGGAGGTAATGAAAAACTGTTTTTT,CASSPRPGGNEKLFF
TRBJ1-6,TRBV7-8,-,once,TGTGCCAGCAGCTTACAGGGCGACGCGTATAATTCACCCCTCCACTTT,CASSLQGDAYNSPLHF
TRBJ1-6,TRBV10-3,TRBD1,-,TGTGCCATCAGGCTTGACAGGGACGGGAATTCACCCCTCCACTTT,CAIRLDRDGNSPLHF
TRBJ1-1,TRBV6-4,-,-,TGTGCCAGCAAAGATGACAGGTTGAACACTGAAGCTTTCTTT,CASKDDRLNTEAFF
TRBJ2-7,TRBV7-2,TRBD1,-,TGTGCCAGCAGCCATACGACAGGGATCTCCTACGAGCAGTACTTC,CASSHTTGISYEQYF
TRBJ2-2,TRBV6-4,-,-,TGTGCCAGCATCCTGGCTAGGCGTCGGAACACCGGGGAGCTGTTTTTT,CASILARRRNTGELFF
TRBJ2-5,TRBV7-2,-,-,TGTGCCAGCAGCTTAGGAGGCAGGGCGAGGGAGACCCAGTACTTC,CASSLGGRARETQYF
TRBJ1-2,TRBV6-5,-,-,TGTGCCAGCAGTTACCCAGGGAGGGGGAATAACTATGGCTACACCTTC,CASSYPGRGNNYGYTF
TRBJ2-7,TRBV30,-,-,TGTGCCTGGAGCAGTGGCAGGGTAACCTACGAGCAGTACTTC,CAWSSGRVTYEQYF
TRBJ2-2,TRBV18,-,once,TGTGCCAGCTCACCTACGATAACAGGGAACACCGGGGAGCTGTTTTTT,CASSPTITGNTGELFF
TRBJ2-7,TRBV9,-,-,TGTGCCAGCAGCGTTGAAGCAACCTACGAGCAGTACTTC,CASSVEATYEQYF
TRBJ1-1,TRBV29-1,-,once,TGCAGCGTGGCCCCGTTAACTGAAGCTTTCTTT,CSVAPLTEAFF
TRBJ2-1,TRBV2,TRBD2,-,TGTGCCAGCAGGCCCCCATTTTTGACTAGCGGGACAGGGAATGAGCAGTTCTTC,CASRPPFLTSGTGNEQFF
TRBJ2-3,TRBV19,-,-,TGTGCCAGTAGTGAGTTGATAGGGGGTAGGGATACGCAGTATTTT,CASSELIGGRDTQYF
TRBJ2-7,TRBV19,-,-,TGTGCCAGTAGTATCGGAAAACTGGGGCCCTACGAGCAGTACTTC,CASSIGKLGPYEQYF
TRBJ1-2,TRBV6-1,-,-,TGTGCCAGCAGTGATAAATATGGTGACAGCCGCCAGATTTTCTATGGCTACACCTTC,CASSDKYGDSRQIFYGYTF
TRBJ1-3,TRBV5-1,TRBD1,-,TGCGCCAGCAGCCCGACGGGACAGCGGGGAAACACCATATATTTT,CASSPTGQRGNTIYF
TRBJ1-2,TRBV6-6,-,-,TGTGCCAGCAGTTACTCAGATGCGGGAGCAGGTGGCTACACCTTC,CASSYSDAGAGGYTF
TRBJ2-1,TRBV10-3,TRBD2,-,TGTGCCATCAGTGAACGGACTAGCGGCCACAATGAGCAGTTCTTC,CAISERTSGHNEQFF
TRBJ1-4,TRBV18,-,-,TGTGCCAGCTCACCACCGAACGGGGTCGATAATGAAAAACTGTTTTTT,CASSPPNGVDNEKLFF
TRBJ2-4,TRBV6-5,TRBD1,-,TGTGCCAGCAGGAGGACAGGAGATAAAAACATTCAGTACTTC,CASRRTGDKNIQYF
TRBJ2-7,TRBV18,TRBD1,-,TGTGCCAGCTCACAGCCGGGACAGGGGTTTTACGAGCAGTACTTC,CASSQPGQGFYEQYF
TRBJ2-3,TRBV24-1,-,-,TGTGCCACCAGTGATTGGGGGCGCGGCACAGATACGCAGTATTTT,CATSDWGRGTDTQYF
TRBJ2-7,TRBV9,-,-,TGTGCCAGCAGCGTCTCAGGGGACTACGAGCAGTACTTC,CASSVSGDYEQYF
TRBJ1-5,TRBV19,TRBD1,-,TGTGCCAGTAGCACAGGGGGCAATCAGCCCCAGCATTTT,CASSTGGNQPQHF
TRBJ2-1,TRBV11-1,TRBD2,-,TGTGCCAGCAGCTTAGCGGGTGGCGGGAGCGGCTACAATGAGCAGTTCTTC,CASSLAGGGSGYNEQFF
TRBJ2-1,TRBV3-1/TRBV3-2,TRBD2,-,TGTGCCAGCAGCCAAACGGGACTAGCGGGTTACAATGAGCAGTTCTTC,CASSQTGLAGYNEQFF
TRBJ1-5,TRBV19,TRBD1,-,TGTGCCAGTAGTTCGGACAGGCCTAAAACGTCCCAGCATTTT,CASSSDRPKTSQHF
TRBJ2-5,TRBV5-1,TRBD1,-,TGCGCCAGCAGCTTGGGCGGTTTACAGGGGTACCAAGAGACCCAGTACTTC,CASSLGGLQGYQETQYF
TRBJ2-7,TRBV27,TRBD1,-,TGTGCCAGCAGTCCCGGACAGGGCTACGAGCAGTACTTC,CASSPGQGYEQYF
TRBJ1-2,TRBV28,-,-,TGTGCCACCGAACGGAGGGGTAGGGGCTACACCTTC,CATERRGRGYTF
TRBJ2-3,TRBV5-8,TRBD1,-,TGTGCCAGCAGCTTGAGACAGGGGGCCCACTCGGATACGCAGTATTTT,CASSLRQGAHSDTQYF
TRBJ2-3,TRBV29-1,-,-,TGCAGCGTTTCTAGAGGCAGGGGAACAGATACGCAGTATTTT,CSVSRGRGTDTQYF
TRBJ1-3,TRBV7-8,-,few,TGTGCCAGCAGCTTAGGTACACCCTCTGGAAACACCATATATTTT,CASSLGTPSGNTIYF
TRBJ2-7,TRBV7-2,-,-,TGTGCCAGCAGCGGCCTGTCCTACGAGCAGTACTTC,CASSGLSYEQYF
TRBJ1-1,TRBV29-1,-,-,TGCAGCGTGGACACAGGGAAAACTGAAGCTTTCTTT,CSVDTGKTEAFF